Listed here are 26 T cell receptor beta chains from one sample, sequenced in a study of blood T cell repertoires in COVID-19. Libraries were prepared by immunoSEQ multiplex PCR; TCRdb keeps only in-frame clonotypes and omits some of them. Found here are fewer than 300,000 clones, approximately 89% of them singletons; the top ten hold 2.2%. Source material: peripheral blood. Receptor source: a woman aged 30 to 39 with COVID-19, enrolled during active disease.

This rearrangement joins TRBV7-9 to TRBJ1-2; D ambiguous. The V and J ends lost 5 bases and 2 bases respectively, with 15 bases between them. The germline V gene encodes CDR1 SEHNR and CDR2 FQNEAQ (reference sequence). This CDR3 has 15 amino acids. In DNA form, the CDR3 reads TGTGCCAGCAGCACCTCTGATCTCGGGAACTATGGCTACACCTTC. It is translated as CASSTSDLGNYGYTF.

The chain has TRBV7-6 and TRBJ2-1; weak D call: TRBD2 (6 bases). V was cut by 1 base and J by 4 bases, with 17 bases left in between. The germline V gene encodes CDR1 SGHVS and CDR2 FNYEAQ. The CDR3 consists of 17 residues. CDR3 in amino acids: CASSLGGGPPTYNEQFF. Here the CDR3 DNA reads TGTGCCAGCAGCTTAGGCGGAGGGCCCCCCACATACAATGAGCAGTTCTTC.

The table lists this clone with a count of one. Written as DNA, the CDR3 is TGTGCCAGCAGCTTGGGAGGACAGGGGCAGGAGACCCAGTACTTC. Residues: CASSLGGQGQETQYF. V usage is TRBV5-4 and J usage is TRBJ2-5; the match to TRBD1 covers 9 bases. This CDR3 region has 15 residues. Germline CDR1 SGHNT, CDR2 YYREEE (reference sequence). J gave up 5 bases and V 0 bases, and 5 bases lay outside the gene matches. Variable domain in full (rest from reference TRBV5-4 and TRBJ2-5): ETGVTQSPTHLIKTRGQQVTLRCSSQSGHNTVSWYQQALGQGPQFIFQYYREEENGRGNFPPRFSGLQFPNYSSELNVNALELDDSALYLCASSLGGQGQETQYFGPGTRLLVL.

In its sample, this clone was seen once. This chain uses TRBV7-2 with TRBJ2-3, with TRBD2 identical over 12 bases. CDR1 and CDR2 (germline): SGHTA, FQGNSA. CDR3 length equals 16 residues. V dropped 4 bases and J dropped 2; count of bases not matched to a gene: 4. The CDR3, as DNA: TGTGCCAGCAGCTGGGGACTAGCGGGTAACACAGATACGCAGTATTTT. Translating gives CASSWGLAGNTDTQYF. The whole variable domain, filled in from reference TRBV7-2 and TRBJ2-3, reads GAGVSQSPSNKVTEKGKDVELRCDPISGHTALYWYRQSLGQGLEFLIYFQGNSAPDKSGLPSDRFSAERTGGSVSTLTIQRTQQEDSAVYLCASSWGLAGNTDTQYFGPGTRLTVL.

The V and J genes are TRBV19 and TRBJ1-1; possibly TRBD1 for D (6 bases). Trimming pared 5 bases from V and 3 bases from J, leaving 19 bases between. The germline V gene has CDR1 LNHDA and CDR2 SQIVND (reference sequence). The CDR3 extends over 16 amino acids. CDR3 coding DNA: TGTGCCAGTAGTGCCCGACGTAAACAGGGAGACACTGAAGCTTTCTTT. It codes for CASSARRKQGDTEAFF.

This rearrangement joins TRBV19 to TRBJ1-4, with no clear D. The germline V and J ends were trimmed by 0 bases and 9 bases, with 11 bases remaining between them. Germline CDR1 LNHDA, CDR2 SQIVND (reference sequence). The CDR3 totals 14 residues. CDR3 loop: CASSIEAAVQKLFF. CDR3 coding DNA: TGTGCCAGTAGTATAGAAGCGGCAGTTCAAAAACTGTTTTTT.

This rearrangement joins TRBV2 to TRBJ2-1, with 8 bases that match TRBD1. The CDR3 loop spans 14 amino acids. J lost 7 bases, V lost 5 bases, and 7 bases had no gene match. In germline, CDR1 is SNHLY, CDR2 FYNNEI. The CDR3 DNA reads as TGTGCCAGCAGTCAGGACAGGGCCGGGAATGAGCAGTTCTTC. It translates to CASSQDRAGNEQFF.

This chain joins TRBV27 and TRBJ2-7, with TRBD2 as a possible D gene (6 bases). V was clipped by 0 bases and J by 2 bases, with 14 bases between them. Germline assignment: CDR1 MNHEY and CDR2 SMNVEV (reference sequence). CDR3 length: 16 residues. CDR3: CASSLSGGAPTYEQYF. The CDR3 region has the DNA TGTGCCAGCAGTTTATCGGGCGGGGCGCCCACCTACGAGCAGTACTTC.

This clone was recorded only once. The CDR3 loop is CASSRQTSGSENEQFF. CDR3 sequence (DNA): TGCGCCAGCAGCCGCCAGACTAGCGGGAGTGAGAATGAGCAGTTCTTC. The chain combines TRBV4-1 with TRBJ2-1; 12 nucleotides agree with TRBD2. Germline CDR1 and CDR2: MGHRA and YSYEKL. V gave up 4 bases and J gave up 7 bases; unmatched junction bases: 8. The CDR3 has 16 residues.

This sequence joins TRBV5-1 and TRBJ2-3; TRBD1 is a possible D gene (6 bases). The germline V gene encodes CDR1 SGHRS and CDR2 YFSETQ. Deletions cut 4 bases from V and 2 bases from J, with 11 bases between. The CDR3 runs to 14 residues. In nucleotides, the CDR3 is TGCGCCAGCAGCGGGGGACAAATCACAGATACGCAGTATTTT. Its translation is CASSGGQITDTQYF.

This chain connects TRBV5-8 to TRBJ1-6, with TRBD1 identical over 8 bases. Germline V gives CDR1 SGHTS, CDR2 YDEGEE. The CDR3 consists of 16 residues. V lost 5 bases to trimming and J lost 7 bases; unmatched junction nucleotides: 11. The CDR3 bases are TGTGCCAGCAGACTGCATGGGACAGGTCCGAATTCACCCCTCCACTTT. Amino acids: CASRLHGTGPNSPLHF.

The CDR3 nucleotides are TGTGCCAGCAGCGTAGGAGCTACCCCGGTAACCTACGAGCAGTACTTC. Its translation: CASSVGATPVTYEQYF. V and J are TRBV9 and TRBJ2-7; the D is unclear. Germline lookup yields CDR1 SGDLS and CDR2 YYNGEE. V gave up 0 bases and J gave up 2 bases, with 15 bases separating them. The CDR3 contains 16 residues. The whole variable domain, filled in from reference TRBV9 and TRBJ2-7, reads DSGVTQTPKHLITATGQRVTLRCSPRSGDLSVYWYQQSLDQGLQFLIQYYNGEERAKGNILERFSAQQFPDLHSELNLSSLELGDSALYFCASSVGATPVTYEQYFGPGTRLTVT.

J is TRBJ2-2 and V is TRBV11-3; D gene unclear. The CDR3 runs 14 residues. From germline, CDR1 is SGHNT and CDR2 YENEEA. V lost 1 base to trimming and J lost 6 bases, with 9 bases between them. The CDR3 region has the DNA TGTGCCAGCAGCTTAGCGGGTGTCGCCGGGGAGCTGTTTTTT. Residues: CASSLAGVAGELFF.

The chain combines TRBV5-6 with TRBJ2-5; D is perhaps TRBD1 (5 bases). Trimming shortened V by 1 base and J by 5 bases, and 9 bases separated the two germline ends. Germline CDR1 and CDR2: SGHDT and YYEEEE. This CDR3 has 13 residues. In DNA form, the CDR3 reads TGTGCCAGCAGCTTGCCAGGGCGGGAGACCCAGTACTTC. The encoded protein is CASSLPGRETQYF.

This rearrangement joins TRBV29-1 to TRBJ2-3, with 9 bases matching TRBD2. CDR3 length: 13 amino acids. The V and J ends lost 5 bases and 3 bases, in that order; junction bases with no gene match: 3. Germline values: CDR1 SQVTM, CDR2 ANQGSEA. The CDR3: CSVNAGGTDTQYF. Here the CDR3 DNA reads TGCAGCGTTAATGCGGGAGGGACAGATACGCAGTATTTT.

The chain links TRBV9 to TRBJ2-3; 9 bases are a match to TRBD1. CDR1 is SGDLS and CDR2 is YYNGEE in the germline V gene. There are 15 residues in the CDR3. J lost 3 bases, V lost 4 bases, and 6 bases had no gene match. The DNA for the CDR3 is TGTGCCAGCAGCTCCCGACAGGGGGGGACAGATACGCAGTATTTT. It translates to CASSSRQGGTDTQYF. Using reference TRBV9 and TRBJ2-3 for the parts outside the CDR3, the full variable domain is DSGVTQTPKHLITATGQRVTLRCSPRSGDLSVYWYQQSLDQGLQFLIQYYNGEERAKGNILERFSAQQFPDLHSELNLSSLELGDSALYFCASSSRQGGTDTQYFGPGTRLTVL.

The chain employs TRBV6-2 or TRBV6-3 and TRBJ2-1; TRBD2 might be the D (5 bases). CDR1 MNHEY and CDR2 SVGEGT come from the germline V gene. The germline V and J ends were trimmed by 4 bases and 6 bases, with 16 bases remaining between them. The CDR3 covers 15 residues. CDR3 nucleotide sequence: TGTGCCAGCAGTTCTAGCAGCCTCGTCATCAATGAGCAGTTCTTC. Protein product: CASSSSSLVINEQFF.

As to this clone: Other nucleotide sequences in the sample specify the same CDR3. The chain joins TRBV19 to TRBJ1-5; D is undetermined. Germline assignment: CDR1 LNHDA and CDR2 SQIVND (reference sequence). The CDR3 is 14 residues long. With 1 base removed from V and 4 bases from J, the gap between germline ends came to 8 bases. CDR3 DNA: TGTGCCAGTAGTATAGCCGGCGGGAATCAGCCCCAGCATTTT. It specifies CASSIAGGNQPQHF.

The chain uses TRBV6-5 and TRBJ2-1; D possibly corresponds to TRBD1 (5 bases). The CDR3 runs to 12 residues. Trimming pared 6 bases from V and 7 bases from J, leaving 10 bases between. Germline assignment: CDR1 MNHEY and CDR2 SVGAGI. CDR3 region: CASRLDRNEQFF. Written as DNA, the CDR3 is TGTGCCAGCAGGCTTGACAGAAATGAGCAGTTCTTC.

The chain carries TRBV28 and TRBJ1-2; maybe TRBD1 (6 bases). Germline V gives CDR1 MDHEN, CDR2 SYDVKM. The CDR3 has 15 amino acids. V dropped 5 bases and J dropped 7 bases, with 20 bases sitting between them. The CDR3: CASSTHSSGVGGYTF. The CDR3 nucleotides read TGTGCCAGCAGTACCCACTCATCAGGGGTGGGTGGCTACACCTTC.

CDR3 sequence: CASGTGVDQPQHF. The CDR3 DNA is TGTGCCAGTGGGACAGGGGTGGATCAGCCCCAGCATTTT. The gene calls are TRBV19 and TRBJ1-5; 10 nucleotides agree with TRBD1. Germline V gene sequence: CDR1 LNHDA, CDR2 SQIVND (reference sequence). Trimming took 8 bases from V and 5 from J; bases not matched to a gene: 3. There are 13 residues in the CDR3.

The chain uses TRBV6-2 or TRBV6-3 and TRBJ1-4, with D uncertain. V was trimmed by 0 bases and J by 0 bases, leaving 14 bases between them. CDR3 length equals 18 residues. From germline, CDR1 is MNHEY and CDR2 SVGEGT. This CDR3 is CASSYSTLTVATNEKLFF. For the CDR3, the DNA is TGTGCCAGCAGTTACTCGACCCTAACAGTTGCAACTAATGAAAAACTGTTTTTT.

Here the CDR3 reads CASSPPGQDYEQYF. The CDR3, as DNA: TGTGCCAGCTCACCACCGGGACAGGACTACGAGCAGTACTTC. This chain connects TRBV18 to TRBJ2-7; 8 bases match TRBD1. Looked up from germline, CDR1 is KGHSH and CDR2 is LQKENI. J lost 3 bases, V lost 0 bases, and 1 base had no gene match. This CDR3 is 14 amino acids long.

The chain employs TRBV4-1 and TRBJ1-4; TRBD1 might be the D (6 bases). Germline CDR1 and CDR2: MGHRA and YSYEKL. The CDR3 sequence is 14 residues long. The ends were cut back, 4 bases at V and 6 bases at J, with 12 bases in the middle. CDR3 DNA: TGCGCCAGCAGCCCAGTGGGGGCTGATGAAAAACTGTTTTTT. Amino acids: CASSPVGADEKLFF.

This clone was counted once. The rearrangement links TRBV25-1 to TRBJ2-5; maybe TRBD2 (6 bases). This CDR3 comprises 13 residues. V was cut by 4 bases and J by 5 bases, with 11 bases left in between. Germline-derived CDR1 and CDR2 are MGHDK and SYGVNS. In DNA form, the CDR3 reads TGTGCCAGCAGTGGAGCAGGGAGGGAGACCCAGTACTTC. Its protein product is CASSGAGRETQYF.

V and J are TRBV5-1 and TRBJ2-7; D unclear. Germline CDR1 reads SGHRS; CDR2 reads YFSETQ. With 0 bases removed from V and 0 bases from J, the gap between germline ends came to 7 bases. The CDR3 covers 14 residues. The CDR3 region is CASSLVVNSYEQYF. The CDR3 DNA follows: TGCGCCAGCAGCTTGGTAGTCAACTCCTACGAGCAGTACTTC.